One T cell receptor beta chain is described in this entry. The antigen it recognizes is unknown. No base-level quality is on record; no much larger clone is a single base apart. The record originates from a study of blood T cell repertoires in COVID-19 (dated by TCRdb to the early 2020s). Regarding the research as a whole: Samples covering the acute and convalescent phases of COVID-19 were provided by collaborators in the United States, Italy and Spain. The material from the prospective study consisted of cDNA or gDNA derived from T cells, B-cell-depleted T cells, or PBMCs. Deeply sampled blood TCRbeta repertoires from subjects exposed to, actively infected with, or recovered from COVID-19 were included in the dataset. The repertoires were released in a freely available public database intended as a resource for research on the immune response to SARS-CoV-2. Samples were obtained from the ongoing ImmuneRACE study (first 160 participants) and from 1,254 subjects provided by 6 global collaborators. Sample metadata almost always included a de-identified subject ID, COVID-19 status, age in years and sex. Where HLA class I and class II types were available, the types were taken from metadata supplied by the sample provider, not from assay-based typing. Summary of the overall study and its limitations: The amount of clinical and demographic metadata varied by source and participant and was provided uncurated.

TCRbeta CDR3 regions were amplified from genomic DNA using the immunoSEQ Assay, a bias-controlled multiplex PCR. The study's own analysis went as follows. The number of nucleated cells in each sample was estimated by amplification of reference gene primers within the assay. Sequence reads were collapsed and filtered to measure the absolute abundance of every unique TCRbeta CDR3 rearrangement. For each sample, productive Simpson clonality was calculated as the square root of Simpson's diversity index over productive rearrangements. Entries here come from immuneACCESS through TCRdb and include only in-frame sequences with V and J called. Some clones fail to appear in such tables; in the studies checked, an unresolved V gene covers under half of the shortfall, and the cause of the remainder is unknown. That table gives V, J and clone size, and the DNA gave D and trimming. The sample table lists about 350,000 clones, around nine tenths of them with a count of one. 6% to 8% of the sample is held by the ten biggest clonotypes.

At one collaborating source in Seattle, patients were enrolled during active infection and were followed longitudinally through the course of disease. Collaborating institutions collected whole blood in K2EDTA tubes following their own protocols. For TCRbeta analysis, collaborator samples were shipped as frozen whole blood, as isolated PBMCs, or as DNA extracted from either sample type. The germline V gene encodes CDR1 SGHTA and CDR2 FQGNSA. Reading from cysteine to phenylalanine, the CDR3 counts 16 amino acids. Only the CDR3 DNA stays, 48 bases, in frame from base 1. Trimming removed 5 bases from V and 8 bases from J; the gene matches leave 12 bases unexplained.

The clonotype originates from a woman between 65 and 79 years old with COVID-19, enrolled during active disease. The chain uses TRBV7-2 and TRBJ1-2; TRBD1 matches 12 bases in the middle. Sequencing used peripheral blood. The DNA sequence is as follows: TGTGCCAGCAGCACCGACAGGACCGGGACAGGGGGCGGCTACACCTTC. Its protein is CASSTDRTGTGGGYTF.